The rows below give T cell receptor beta chains drawn from one sample of a study of T-cell reconstitution after alpha-beta-depleted transplantation in children. TCRdb independently ran MiXCR on the PCR reads; one entry per CDR3 protein. The sample lists approximately 800,000 distinct CDR3 sequences, roughly 15% occurring once. The specimen was PBMCs, mostly from graft donor cells, collected 360 days after TCRalphabeta/CD19-depleted stem cell transplant. The receptor source for this set is a male patient between 5 and 17 years old who had a stem cell transplant for acute lymphoblastic leukemia, so the T cells may come from the graft donor. CDR3s include the opening cysteine and the closing phenylalanine or tryptophan. A clone size is listed for some rows: how often the clone was seen (once, few, many), or a class if it is expanded.

V,size,CDR3
TRBV27,NA,CASRIRGSNQPQHF
TRBV9,NA,CASSVRGLGYEQYF
TRBV4-1,NA,CASSLLLFSYNEQFF
TRBV7-9,many,CASRGQGEQFF
TRBV7-3,few,CASSLSGRQDTQYF
TRBV5-1,many,CASSNRLPIDSNTEAFF
TRBV6-5,few,CASSHRERVTQYF
TRBV5-1,NA,CASSLTTGQYTGELFF
TRBV2,NA,CASRAGLAGYGVSTDTQYF
TRBV7-3,few,CASRIGTSGTDTQYF
TRBV29-1,many,CSVEEPAQMGSTLWDQETQYF
TRBV29-1,NA,CSVGTVGYGYTF
TRBV20-1,few,CSAPPDNSGANVLTF
TRBV4-1,few,CASSPGEYYNEQFF
TRBV7-3,NA,CASSLTEGGPDTQYF
TRBV12-3/TRBV12-4,few,CASSLDRKDETQYF
TRBV5-1,few,CASSPRRTPIYNEQFF
TRBV28,few,CASSFRVNQPQHF
TRBV24-1,NA,CATRQGASTGELFF
TRBV7-9,NA,CASSLASGREWDQPQHF
TRBV10-3,NA,CAISESRRDRQPQHF
TRBV7-2,NA,CASSPVTLPQHF
TRBV24-1,NA,CATSDLRLASYNEQFF
TRBV21-1,few,CASSFPDF
TRBV11-1,NA,CASSLARGSTNEKLFF
TRBV10-3,NA,CATRSLEGYNEQFF
TRBV7-9,NA,CASSLGLGLARHEQFF
TRBV5-1,NA,CASSPTGQKPGDTQYF
TRBV6-1,few,CASSDGTGANYEQYF
TRBV27,few,CASSFGLAGASGTQYF
TRBV10-3,NA,CAISGTTYEQYF
TRBV7-9,NA,CAITGGTLNTEAFF
TRBV7-2,NA,CASSLGKGTGRTQYF
TRBV27,many,CASSLVEYNEQFF
TRBV20-1,NA,CSADLRGGSNQPQHF
TRBV6-2/TRBV6-3,few,CASSYGLQGYGYTF
TRBV7-9,NA,CASSGRVVYEQYF
TRBV4-2,NA,CASSFRGPGEQYF
TRBV24-1,few,CATAGLAGNEQFF
TRBV30,few,CAWSEGAYEQYF
TRBV20-1,few,CSASDTGLRNIQYF
TRBV11-1,NA,CASSRLRASTDTQYF
TRBV9,NA,CASSPEGRLYGSGELFF
TRBV20-1,NA,CSAAGQRTSGSYEQYF
TRBV10-3,NA,CAISEEPSSFTQYF
TRBV5-6,many,CASSRYSYEQYF
TRBV5-1,NA,CASTPTTGAYEQYF
TRBV7-9,few,CASSPRPQSSYNEQFF
TRBV4-2,NA,CASRHMMGDSYNSPLHF
TRBV20-1,few,CSARVPGTSQNEQFF
TRBV5-1,many,CASSSGRPPYEQYF
TRBV18,few,CASSPKRGGISEKLFF
TRBV12-3/TRBV12-4,NA,CASTDAGGGPINEQFF
TRBV4-1,few,CASSQGRLFPETQYF